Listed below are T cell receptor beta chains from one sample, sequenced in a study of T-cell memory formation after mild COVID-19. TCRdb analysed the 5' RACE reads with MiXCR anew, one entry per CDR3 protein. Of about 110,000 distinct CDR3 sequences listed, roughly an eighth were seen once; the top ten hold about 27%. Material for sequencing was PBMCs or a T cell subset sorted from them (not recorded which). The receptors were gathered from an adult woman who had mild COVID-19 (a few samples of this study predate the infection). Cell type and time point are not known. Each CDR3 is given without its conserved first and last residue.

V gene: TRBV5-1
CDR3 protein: ASSIAGAYNEQF

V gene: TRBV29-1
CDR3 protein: SVVRTSTDTQY

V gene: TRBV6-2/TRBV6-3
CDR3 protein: ASSYSPGQKETQY

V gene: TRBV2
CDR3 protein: ASSAAAGVGEKLF

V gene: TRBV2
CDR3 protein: ASSLTSASYEQY

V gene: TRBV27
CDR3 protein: ASSLSLTGELF

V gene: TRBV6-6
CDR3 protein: ASSRTGAILAEAF

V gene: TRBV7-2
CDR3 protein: ASSPREAKNIQY

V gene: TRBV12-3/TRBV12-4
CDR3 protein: ASSWGGTGAILLYEQY

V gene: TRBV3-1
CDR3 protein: ASSRQVGSGANVLT

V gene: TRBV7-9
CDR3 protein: ASSLLDRANYGYT

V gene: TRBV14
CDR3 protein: ASSQEQGAVGEKLF

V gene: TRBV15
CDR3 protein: ATSSPPDIRLF

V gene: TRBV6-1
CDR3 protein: ASSELARGSGANVLT

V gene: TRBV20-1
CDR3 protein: SARELAGRPGKNEQF

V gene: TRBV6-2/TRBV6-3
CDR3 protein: ASRPLRQGIYEQY

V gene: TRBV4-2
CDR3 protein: ASSHFFVGQGTGELF

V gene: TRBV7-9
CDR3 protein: ASSLVNPGVGYT

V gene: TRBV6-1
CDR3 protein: ASSDVGTGHYNEQF

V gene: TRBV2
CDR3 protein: ASRAGTGWNTEAF

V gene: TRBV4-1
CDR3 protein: ASSQDGTGSGNEQF

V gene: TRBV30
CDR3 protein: AWSESGPYGYT

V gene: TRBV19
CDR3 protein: ASKEGAREQF

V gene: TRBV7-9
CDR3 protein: ASSFPGSPSSYEQY

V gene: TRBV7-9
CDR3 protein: ASSLHGQGEGNTEAF

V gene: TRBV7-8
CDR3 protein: ASSLGEGRNTEAF

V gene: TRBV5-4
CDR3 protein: ASSFPDGEGYEQY

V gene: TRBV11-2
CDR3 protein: ASSFRVSGIQGGYTGELF

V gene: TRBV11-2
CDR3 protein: ASSPENPGPQVELF

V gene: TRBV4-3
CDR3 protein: ASSPRAAGGEKLF

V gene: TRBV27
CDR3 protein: ATSGQTYEQY